This record looks at one T cell receptor (beta chain) sequence and its context. Profiled with immunoSEQ multiplex PCR; TCRdb holds only in-frame clones, not every one. This sample has roughly 60,000 clones, with 80% to 85% found just once. This specimen belongs to a study of OX40 agonist ivuxolimab in advanced cancers. The CDR3 spans 14 residues. Germline CDR1 is SGHTA and CDR2 is FQGNSA. Trimming removed 7 bases from V and 5 bases from J, with 17 bases in between. This receptor was identified in an adult with an advanced solid tumor such as melanoma, head and neck, liver or kidney cancer. Specimen: CD4+ or CD8+ T cells sorted from blood, collected in a trial of the OX40 agonist ivuxolimab. The chain links TRBV7-2 to TRBJ1-1; possible D gene TRBD1, 6 bases. The CDR3 bases are TGTGCCAGCAACAAGGGGGTAACGGGGACTGAAGCTTTCTTT. This sequence encodes CASNKGVTGTEAFF.